This record looks at one TCR beta chain sequence and its context. Its antigen is as yet unknown. The data stem from a study of cytomegalovirus exposure and HLA in healthy donors. At the level of the study: Drawn from HLA-typed donors, around 85 million unique TCRs were held in an early data release.

With 60 Vbeta and 13 Jbeta primers, the PCR was carried out. Some clones are missing from TCRdb's copy, which holds only in-frame ones; the method was immunoSEQ multiplex PCR. The sample has about 160,000 clones, around four fifths seen once; the top ten hold around 1.3%. Points from the study as a whole: The study put some 160 TCR beta chains on its list as cytomegalovirus-associated.

The CDR3 consists of 14 residues. Germline loops: CDR1 LGHNA, CDR2 YNFKEQ. V lost 1 base to trimming and J lost 2 bases, with 9 bases between them. V gene TRBV4-2 combines with J gene TRBJ2-7, with D uncertain. The origin of this receptor is a woman aged 45-65 years in good health and CMV-seronegative. The sequencing input was PBMCs. The CDR3 here is CASSQVGYTYEQYF. CDR3 nucleotide sequence: TGTGCCAGCAGCCAAGTCGGGTATACCTACGAGCAGTACTTC.